The 20 T cell receptor beta chains below were found in one sample sequenced in a study of blood T cell repertoires in COVID-19. Data came from immunoSEQ multiplex PCR; TCRdb stores just in-frame clones and leaves some out. The sample has about 150,000 clones; about 79% are singletons. The sample comprised PBMCs or T cells enriched from blood (not recorded which). The source is a man aged 50 to 59 who had recovered from COVID-19.

This rearrangement joins TRBV29-1 to TRBJ2-7, with TRBD1 identical over 11 bases. The V and J ends lost 2 bases and 5 bases, in that order; junction bases with no gene match: 8. CDR1 is SQVTM, CDR2 ANQGSEA, per germline. CDR3 length: 15 residues. CDR3 sequence (DNA): TGCAGCGTTGAATTCCGGGACAGGGGGTCACACGAGCAGTACTTC. Translation gives CSVEFRDRGSHEQYF.

The chain is built from TRBV19 and TRBJ1-2; TRBD1 matches 12 bases. J was trimmed by 4 bases and V by 5 bases; bases with no gene match: 8. This CDR3 spans 16 amino acids. Germline assignment: CDR1 LNHDA and CDR2 SQIVND (reference sequence). The CDR3 sequence: CASSPSGTGGLYGYTF. DNA of the CDR3: TGTGCCAGTAGTCCATCAGGGACAGGGGGCCTCTATGGCTACACCTTC.

The chain recombines TRBV5-1 with TRBJ1-3; TRBD1 agrees at 7 bases. Germline lookup yields CDR1 SGHRS and CDR2 YFSETQ. This CDR3 spans 14 amino acids. Unmatched junction bases numbered 5, after V lost 5 bases and J lost 3 bases. In nucleotides, the CDR3 is TGCGCCAGCAGGACAGGGCAAAATGGAAACACCATATATTTT. It is translated as CASRTGQNGNTIYF.

This clone was recorded a few times. The sample carries other DNA sequences with the same CDR3. This rearrangement joins TRBV3-1 (or the pseudogene TRBV3-2) to TRBJ1-2; D may be TRBD1 (6 bases). The CDR3 is 13 amino acids. The V and J ends lost 1 base and 8 bases respectively, with 11 bases between them. CDR1 is LGHDT, CDR2 YNNKEL, per germline (reference sequence). The chain's CDR3 is CASSQGRGWGYTF. The CDR3 DNA is TGTGCCAGCAGCCAAGGCAGGGGCTGGGGCTACACCTTC.

The rearrangement joins TRBV9 to TRBJ1-4; D perhaps matches TRBD1 (6 bases). Trimming shortened V by 0 bases and J by 5 bases, and 11 bases separated the two germline ends. The CDR3 has 15 residues. Germline lookup yields CDR1 SGDLS and CDR2 YYNGEE. CDR3 amino acids: CASSVVDRPNEKLFF. The CDR3 region has the DNA TGTGCCAGCAGCGTAGTGGACAGACCCAATGAAAAACTGTTTTTT.

This clone is a singleton in its sample. The CDR3 DNA is TGCAGTGCTAGTAATCTAGCCAGGCTTAGCTCCTACAATGAGCAGTTCTTC. Translating it yields CSASNLARLSSYNEQFF. The genes are TRBV20-1 and TRBJ2-1, with D tentatively TRBD2 (5 bases). Trimming cost V 3 bases and J 0 bases, with 18 bases left between them. The germline gives CDR1 DFQATT, CDR2 SNEGSKA (reference sequence). The CDR3 loop spans 17 amino acids.

This clone was seen ten or more times. This specimen includes other DNA sequences encoding the same CDR3. The rearrangement joins TRBV12-3 or TRBV12-4 to TRBJ1-1; D not certain. The CDR3 covers 13 residues. The V and J ends lost 3 bases and 1 base respectively, with 6 bases between them. CDR3 nucleotides: TGTGCCAGCAGTTTTGCAGGGAACACTGAAGCTTTCTTT. Protein: CASSFAGNTEAFF.

The rearrangement uses TRBV7-9 and TRBJ2-6; D gene ambiguous. CDR1 is SEHNR, CDR2 FQNEAQ, per germline (reference sequence). Deletions cut 3 bases from V and 0 bases from J, with 6 bases between. The CDR3 totals 15 residues. CDR3 sequence: CASSFWLSGANVLTF. The CDR3 DNA reads as TGTGCCAGCAGCTTTTGGCTCTCTGGGGCCAACGTCCTGACTTTC.

The chain is built from TRBV29-1 and TRBJ1-2; 10 bases are a match to TRBD1. V shed 1 base and J 7 bases; nucleotides not matched to a gene: 9. Germline values: CDR1 SQVTM, CDR2 ANQGSEA. The CDR3 length is 15 residues. CDR3 protein: CSVEGRRQGASGYTF. The CDR3 DNA reads TGCAGCGTTGAAGGGCGGCGACAGGGGGCTTCTGGCTACACCTTC.

The chain couples TRBV3-1 (or the pseudogene TRBV3-2) to TRBJ2-5, with a weak D call TRBD2 (7 bases). The CDR3 length is 14 residues. The V gene's germline CDR1 is LGHDT and CDR2 YNNKEL (reference sequence). The V end lost 4 bases, the J end lost 4 bases, and 13 bases lay between the germline ends. CDR3 sequence: CASSLGLGGETQYF. In nucleotides, the CDR3 is TGTGCCAGCAGCCTTGGACTAGGGGGAGAGACCCAGTACTTC.

The chain combines TRBV13 with TRBJ2-3; a weak D match, TRBD2 (5 bases). Germline CDR1 is PRHDT and CDR2 is FYEKMQ (reference sequence). The V and J ends lost 5 bases and 6 bases respectively, with 9 bases between them. The CDR3 is 12 amino acids. CDR3 bases: TGTGCCAGCAGCCGGACGGGGGATACGCAGTATTTT. This sequence encodes CASSRTGDTQYF.

The chain recombines TRBV12-3 or TRBV12-4 with TRBJ2-7; a possible D gene is TRBD1 (6 bases). V shed 1 base and J shed 12 bases, with 13 bases lying between them. This CDR3 contains 12 residues. CDR3 in DNA: TGTGCCAGCAGTTTAGGGGACAACCGGCTGTACTTC. Translation gives CASSLGDNRLYF.

This clone has just a few counts. The J gene is TRBJ2-1, the V gene TRBV4-3; 9 nucleotides align to TRBD2. CDR3 length equals 15 residues. Germline-derived CDR1 and CDR2 are LGHNA and YSLEER. With V trimmed by 3 bases and J by 8 bases, 8 bases remained unmatched. The DNA for the CDR3 is TGCGCCAGCAGCCAGCCTAGCGGGGTCTTCTATGAGCAGTTCTTC. This codes for CASSQPSGVFYEQFF.

V usage is TRBV12-3 or TRBV12-4 and J usage is TRBJ1-2, with D unresolved. Between the trimmed V and J ends, which lost 6 bases and 4 bases, there was a span of 12 bases. This CDR3 has 13 residues. CDR3 nucleotides: TGTGCCAGCAGCCTACAGAGTCCCTATGGCTACACCTTC. Translating it yields CASSLQSPYGYTF.

V usage is TRBV29-1 and J usage is TRBJ2-1, with 9 bases fitting TRBD2. Unmatched junction bases numbered 4, after V lost 8 bases and J lost 5 bases. This CDR3 has 12 amino acids. Germline V gives CDR1 SQVTM, CDR2 ANQGSEA. The DNA for the CDR3 is TGCAGCAAGCGGGGGGCAGACAATGAGCAGTTCTTC. Translating it yields CSKRGADNEQFF.

V usage is TRBV19 and J usage is TRBJ1-1; D remains ambiguous. The V gene lost 3 bases and the J gene lost 1 base, with 9 bases spanning the gap. The CDR3 is 14 amino acids. Germline CDR1 is LNHDA and CDR2 is SQIVND (reference sequence). This chain's CDR3 is CASSIVSGNTEAFF. For the CDR3, the DNA is TGTGCCAGTAGTATTGTGTCAGGGAACACTGAAGCTTTCTTT.

There are a few counts of this clone. The CDR3 region has the DNA TGTGCCAGTAGTACCTCTGGGGCAGGGTACTATCAGCCCCAGCATTTT. As protein: CASSTSGAGYYQPQHF. This chain joins TRBV19 and TRBJ1-5, with a possible D match to TRBD1 (5 bases). The CDR3 consists of 16 residues. The germline CDR1 and CDR2 sequences are LNHDA and SQIVND (reference sequence). The V end was cut by 4 bases, the J end by 5 bases, with 18 bases between.

This clone was detected once. The chain recombines TRBV2 with TRBJ2-7, with D maybe TRBD1 (6 bases). The germline V gene has CDR1 SNHLY and CDR2 FYNNEI. The CDR3 is made up of 13 amino acids. V lost 3 bases and J 6 bases, leaving 12 bases between the germline ends. The CDR3 DNA reads as TGTGCCAGCAGTGAGGTCAGGGGCTCCGAGCAGTACTTC. Amino acids: CASSEVRGSEQYF.

CDR3 loop: CASSFGGLITDTQYF. In DNA, the CDR3 is TGTGCCAGCAGCTTTGGGGGCCTGATCACAGATACGCAGTATTTT. J is TRBJ2-3 and V is TRBV11-2; D is perhaps TRBD1 (6 bases). The CDR3 runs 15 residues. Between the trimmed V and J ends, which lost 3 bases and 2 bases, there was a span of 12 bases. Germline CDR1 and CDR2: SGHAT and FQNNGV.

This clone was counted only a few times. This chain links TRBV9 with TRBJ2-3; 7 bases are shared with TRBD1. Germline V gives CDR1 SGDLS, CDR2 YYNGEE. After removal of 1 base from V and 4 bases from J, the junction contained 6 bases not matched to a gene. This CDR3 contains 15 residues. The CDR3 reads CASSVNSGGSDTQYF. The CDR3 nucleotides read TGTGCCAGCAGCGTAAACTCAGGGGGATCAGATACGCAGTATTTT.